Presented here are 6 T cell receptor beta chains from one specimen sequenced in a study of T cells in Graves' hyperthyroidism and ophthalmopathy. Researchers amplified the TCR beta CDR3 regions from RNA transcripts. The HTBI primer set was used in a first-round RT-PCR of the TCR CDR3. Each CDR3 protein is one row after TCRdb ran MiXCR on the multiplex PCR reads. The profile shows 490,000 or so distinct CDR3 sequences, roughly 16% of them singletons. Material: blood. Receptors originate from a woman aged 30 to 39 with Graves' ophthalmopathy.

This sequence joins TRBV2 and TRBJ2-2, with 9 bases fitting TRBD2. After removal of 11 bases from V and 5 bases from J, the junction contained 9 bases not matched to a gene. CDR3 length equals 14 residues. The germline V gene encodes CDR1 SNHLY and CDR2 FYNNEI. DNA for the CDR3: TGTGCCTCCCAGGGACTAGCAGGAACCGGGGAGCTGTTTTTT. Protein product: CASQGLAGTGELFF.

This clonotype was observed at least ten times. The chain combines TRBV20-1 with TRBJ2-1; no clear D gene. The germline V gene has CDR1 DFQATT and CDR2 SNEGSKA (reference sequence). The length of the CDR3 is 12 residues. V lost 0 bases to trimming and J lost 9 bases, with 9 bases between them. As DNA, the CDR3 is TGCAGTGCTAGAGATCTGCTCGGTGAGCAGTTCTTC. Translating gives CSARDLLGEQFF.

This clonotype occurred many times. The chain couples TRBV28 to TRBJ2-1; 9 nucleotides line up with TRBD2. V was clipped by 0 bases and J by 0 bases; unmatched bases: 3. The length of the CDR3 is 17 residues. CDR1 and CDR2 (germline): MDHEN, SYDVKM. CDR3 coding DNA: TGTGCCAGCAGTTTATGGACTAGCGGTCGCTCCTACAATGAGCAGTTCTTC. It encodes CASSLWTSGRSYNEQFF.

This clonotype was recorded a few times. The chain recombines TRBV29-1 with TRBJ2-7; 9 bases are shared with TRBD2. The CDR3 is made up of 13 amino acids. From germline, CDR1 is SQVTM and CDR2 ANQGSEA. Trimming removed 5 bases from V and 6 bases from J; junction bases left unmatched: 8. For the CDR3, the DNA is TGCAGCGTTTGGACTAGCGAGCGGGGCGAGCAGTACTTC. Translation: CSVWTSERGEQYF.

Of note for this clonotype: Just one base apart from a much larger clone, this may be a read error. The chain has TRBV28 and TRBJ2-3; 8 bases agree with TRBD2. Germline V gene data show CDR1 as MDHEN and CDR2 as SYDVKM. The length of the CDR3 is 12 residues. The CDR3 bases are TGTGCCGGCAGCCCGAGCGGGAGAACGCAGTATTTT. Amino acids: CAGSPSGRTQYF.

This clonotype has a handful of counts. This chain links TRBV20-1 with TRBJ2-2; possible D gene TRBD2, 6 bases. The germline CDR1 and CDR2 sequences are DFQATT and SNEGSKA (reference sequence). The CDR3 extends over 15 amino acids. V was clipped by 4 bases and J by 6 bases, with 18 bases between them. For the CDR3, the DNA is TGCAGTGCTAACCCACGCGGGGCTTTCGCCGGGGAGCTGTTTTTT. Amino acid sequence: CSANPRGAFAGELFF.